Listed here are 28 T cell receptor beta chains from one sample, sequenced in a study of blood T cell repertoires in COVID-19. TCRdb keeps only in-frame clones here, not all; method: immunoSEQ multiplex PCR. In the table there are fewer than 250,000 clones, approximately 82% of which are singletons. The sample taken for sequencing was peripheral blood. The receptors originated from a woman in her seventies with active or convalescent COVID-19.

The CDR3 bases are TGTGCCAGCAGCCGGGACAGATACTACGAGCAGTACTTC. It translates to CASSRDRYYEQYF. The chain uses TRBV6-5 and TRBJ2-7; TRBD1 matches at 7 bases. The germline V gene encodes CDR1 MNHEY and CDR2 SVGAGI. After removal of 6 bases from V and 3 bases from J, the junction contained 5 bases not matched to a gene. The CDR3 is 13 amino acids.

The chain employs TRBV18 and TRBJ2-3, with no clear D. Trimming cost V 8 bases and J 1 base, with 16 bases left between them. Germline values: CDR1 KGHSH, CDR2 LQKENI. The CDR3 totals 15 residues. The CDR3 spells CASTPGFEGTDTQYF. In DNA form, the CDR3 reads TGTGCCAGCACCCCCGGGTTCGAAGGCACAGATACGCAGTATTTT.

The chain joins TRBV19 to TRBJ1-4; 8 nucleotides match TRBD1. Germline trimming cut 1 base from V and 5 bases from J; bases unmatched to any gene: 6. From germline, CDR1 is LNHDA and CDR2 SQIVND (reference sequence). This CDR3 is 16 amino acids long. CDR3 sequence: CASSIVRDRTNEKLFF. Written as DNA, the CDR3 is TGTGCCAGTAGTATAGTCCGGGACAGGACGAATGAAAAACTGTTTTTT.

This chain joins TRBV6-6 and TRBJ1-3; 8 bases are shared with TRBD1. CDR3 size: 13 residues. CDR1 is MNHNY and CDR2 is SVGAGI in the germline V gene (reference sequence). Losses at the gene ends were 5 bases for V and 4 bases for J; bases not matched to a gene: 1. The CDR3 is CASSTGGGNTIYF. In DNA, the CDR3 is TGTGCCAGCAGTACAGGGGGGGGAAACACCATATATTTT.

The gene calls are TRBV28 and TRBJ2-7; 8 positions agree with TRBD1. The CDR3 spans 14 residues. Germline CDR1 is MDHEN and CDR2 is SYDVKM. The V segment lost 3 bases and the J segment 7 bases; nucleotides outside the gene matches: 8. The chain's CDR3 is CASSFGQGAGEQYF. In nucleotides, the CDR3 is TGTGCCAGCAGTTTCGGTCAGGGGGCCGGTGAGCAGTACTTC.

This clone was observed a handful of times. The chain recombines TRBV7-8 with TRBJ2-1; D might be TRBD1 (6 bases). Germline V lookup: CDR1 SGHVS, CDR2 FQNEAQ. The CDR3 loop spans 21 amino acids. Trimming took off 5 bases at V and 0 bases at J, with 29 bases between the two ends. CDR3 amino acids: CASSLKREGLTGYSSYNEQFF. DNA of the CDR3: TGTGCCAGCAGCCTGAAACGCGAGGGGCTGACAGGATATAGCTCCTACAATGAGCAGTTCTTC. The complete variable domain, with remaining parts taken from reference TRBV7-8 and TRBJ2-1, reads GAGVSQSPRYKVAKRGQDVALRCDPISGHVSLFWYQQALGQGPEFLTYFQNEAQLDKSGLPSDRFFAERPEGSVSTLKIQRTQQEDSAVYLCASSLKREGLTGYSSYNEQFFGPGTRLTVL.

The chain has TRBV2 and TRBJ1-1; D may be TRBD1 (5 bases). The V and J ends lost 3 bases and 7 bases respectively, with 12 bases between them. This CDR3 is 13 amino acids long. The germline V gene encodes CDR1 SNHLY and CDR2 FYNNEI. The CDR3 region has the DNA TGTGCCAGCAGTGATTCATGGAGGGGTGAAGCTTTCTTT. Its translation is CASSDSWRGEAFF.

The chain couples TRBV6-1 to TRBJ2-1; maybe TRBD2 (6 bases). V lost 2 bases to trimming and J lost 15 bases, with 14 bases between them. The CDR3 is made up of 12 amino acids. Germline assignment: CDR1 MNHNS and CDR2 SASEGT. The CDR3 region has the DNA TGTGCCAGCAGTGAAAATAGCGGATCTGGGTTCTTC. It is translated as CASSENSGSGFF.

The chain employs TRBV7-6 and TRBJ2-7, with 10 positions matching TRBD1. The V gene end was trimmed by 5 bases and the J gene end by 4 bases; junction bases not matched to a gene: 8. Germline CDR1 is SGHVS and CDR2 is FNYEAQ. This CDR3 has 15 residues. The CDR3 DNA sequence: TGTGCCAGCAGCCGGGGGACAGGGGAGGGGTACGAGCAGTACTTC. Encoded protein: CASSRGTGEGYEQYF.

The rearrangement joins TRBV21-1 to TRBJ2-6; the table's D call of TRBD1 was not tested on the DNA. TRBV21-1 is a documented pseudogene. The CDR3 has 18 amino acids. CDR3 sequence reads: CASSKARTVVGGANVLTF. The CDR3, as DNA: TGTGCCAGCAGCAAAGCTAGAACAGTCGTTGGTGGGGCCAACGTCCTGACTTTC.

Of note for this clone: Other DNA sequences within the sample encode an identical CDR3. The rearrangement links TRBV5-4 to TRBJ2-1; tentatively, D is TRBD1 (6 bases). V dropped 2 bases and J dropped 7 bases, with 7 bases sitting between them. Germline assignment: CDR1 SGHNT and CDR2 YYREEE (reference sequence). The CDR3 loop spans 12 amino acids. CDR3 DNA: TGTGCCAGCAGCTTCACAGGGAATGAGCAGTTCTTC. It specifies CASSFTGNEQFF.

The count of this clone is one. This sequence joins TRBV7-2 and TRBJ1-6, with a tentative D call TRBD1 (6 bases). V lost 8 bases and J lost 10, with 18 bases in between. Germline-derived CDR1 and CDR2 are SGHTA and FQGNSA. The CDR3 length is 14 residues. CDR3 sequence: CASGIQGGESPLHF. The CDR3, as DNA: TGTGCCAGCGGGATACAGGGTGGAGAGTCACCCCTCCACTTT.

The V call is TRBV6-5, the J call TRBJ2-7; D is perhaps TRBD2 (5 bases). V was shortened by 2 bases and J by 6 bases, with 8 bases between the two germline ends. The CDR3 has 12 residues. Germline V gene sequence: CDR1 MNHEY, CDR2 SVGAGI. CDR3 DNA: TGTGCCAGCAGTTACCCGGGATCCGAGCAGTACTTC. Its translation is CASSYPGSEQYF.

V usage is TRBV20-1 and J usage is TRBJ2-1; 7 bases map to TRBD2. The J segment lost 8 bases and the V segment lost 3 bases, leaving 13 bases of the junction unmatched. This CDR3 has 15 amino acids. Looked up from germline, CDR1 is DFQATT and CDR2 is SNEGSKA (reference sequence). CDR3 nucleotides: TGCAGTGCTAGTTCATACAGCGGGATAGGGGATGAGCAGTTCTTC. Protein product: CSASSYSGIGDEQFF.

This clone was counted a single time. The J gene is TRBJ1-1, the V gene TRBV29-1; a possible D gene is TRBD1 (6 bases). The CDR3 runs to 13 residues. Trimming stripped 5 bases from V and 3 bases from J, with 13 bases between. Germline V CDR1 and CDR2: SQVTM, ANQGSEA. CDR3 coding DNA: TGCAGCGTTACAAACAGGGTGTACACTGAAGCTTTCTTT. Protein sequence: CSVTNRVYTEAFF.

J is TRBJ2-2 and V is TRBV2; D is perhaps TRBD1 (6 bases). Germline CDR1 is SNHLY and CDR2 is FYNNEI. The CDR3 runs 15 residues. The V and J ends lost 4 bases and 0 bases respectively, with 9 bases between them. The DNA of the CDR3 is TGTGCCAGCAGTGTCGGACAGTCGAACACCGGGGAGCTGTTTTTT. Translation gives CASSVGQSNTGELFF.

The chain recombines TRBV4-2 with TRBJ1-6, with TRBD1 as a possible D gene (6 bases). The CDR3 runs 13 residues. V was clipped by 5 bases and J by 8 bases, with 10 bases between them. The germline V gene has CDR1 LGHNA and CDR2 YNFKEQ. The CDR3 DNA reads TGTGCCAGCAGCTATCCAGGGGATTCACCCCTCCACTTT. Protein: CASSYPGDSPLHF.

The V gene is TRBV11-3, the J gene TRBJ2-1; tentative D call: TRBD2 (5 bases). The V end lost 5 bases, the J end lost 7 bases, and 15 bases lay between the germline ends. The CDR3 is 14 residues long. CDR1 and CDR2 (germline): SGHNT, YENEEA. CDR3 protein: CASSAPGIPNEQFF. The CDR3 DNA follows: TGTGCCAGCAGCGCCCCCGGGATCCCAAATGAGCAGTTCTTC. Together with reference TRBV11-3 and TRBJ2-1, the CDR3 gives the full variable domain: EAGVVQSPRYKIIEKKQPVAFWCNPISGHNTLYWYLQNLGQGPELLIRYENEEAVDDSQLPKDRFSAERLKGVDSTLKIQPAELGDSAVYLCASSAPGIPNEQFFGPGTRLTVL.

The CDR3 sequence: CASSPQTRGDTQYF. The CDR3 coding sequence is TGTGCCAGTAGTCCTCAGACTAGGGGAGATACGCAGTATTTT. The chain has TRBV19 and TRBJ2-3, with a weak D call TRBD2 (6 bases). The CDR3 totals 14 residues. Trimming took off 5 bases at V and 5 bases at J, with 14 bases between the two ends. CDR1 and CDR2 (germline): LNHDA, SQIVND (reference sequence).

The V and J genes are TRBV28 and TRBJ2-6; 7 positions agree with TRBD2. Germline lookup yields CDR1 MDHEN and CDR2 SYDVKM. CDR3 length: 16 residues. V lost 3 bases to trimming and J lost 4 bases; unmatched junction nucleotides: 6. DNA of the CDR3: TGTGCCAGCAGTTTTGCGGGGGATCCCGGGGCCAACGTCCTGACTTTC. Translation: CASSFAGDPGANVLTF.

This chain uses TRBV7-9 with TRBJ1-2, with 8 bases aligning to TRBD1. The trim removed 0 bases at V and 4 bases at J, leaving 1 base unmatched. CDR1 SEHNR and CDR2 FQNEAQ come from the germline V gene (reference sequence). CDR3 length: 14 amino acids. The CDR3 sequence: CASSLADRGYGYTF. CDR3 in DNA: TGTGCCAGCAGCTTAGCTGACAGGGGCTATGGCTACACCTTC.

The V call is TRBV28, the J call TRBJ2-4, with D possibly matching TRBD1 (6 bases). Germline CDR1 is MDHEN and CDR2 is SYDVKM. Trimming took 6 bases from V and 8 from J, leaving 17 bases between them. There are 14 residues in the CDR3. The CDR3 DNA reads as TGTGCCAGCAGCACTCAGACAGGAGGAGACATTCAGTACTTC. This encodes CASSTQTGGDIQYF.

Here the CDR3 reads CATSVRAQGDYEQYF. In DNA, the CDR3 is TGTGCCACCAGCGTAAGGGCACAGGGCGACTACGAGCAGTACTTC. V is TRBV15 and J is TRBJ2-7; maybe TRBD1 (6 bases). The CDR3 is 15 amino acids. The V gene's germline CDR1 is LNHNV and CDR2 YYDKDF (reference sequence). Trimming removed 5 bases at V and 3 bases at J, with 17 bases between.

V is TRBV19 and J is TRBJ2-2; 10 nucleotides match TRBD2. CDR3 length: 14 residues. CDR1 and CDR2 from the germline V gene are LNHDA and SQIVND (reference sequence). The V gene end was trimmed by 10 bases and the J gene end by 6 bases; junction bases not matched to a gene: 8. CDR3 nucleotide sequence: TGTGCCACCTCGAGCGGGGGGGGTGCCGGGGAGCTGTTTTTT. Amino acids: CATSSGGGAGELFF.

The V gene is TRBV30, the J gene TRBJ2-3, with 7 bases fitting TRBD2. Trimming took 3 bases from V and 2 from J; bases not matched to a gene: 5. The CDR3 has 14 residues. Per the germline V gene, CDR1 is GTSNPN and CDR2 is SVGIG (reference sequence). The CDR3 loop is CAWREGLPTDTQYF. Written as DNA, the CDR3 is TGTGCCTGGAGGGAGGGACTACCCACAGATACGCAGTATTTT. The whole variable domain, filled in from reference TRBV30 and TRBJ2-3, reads SQTIHQWPATLVQPVGSPLSLECTVEGTSNPNLYWYRQAAGRGLQLLFYSVGIGQISSEVPQNLSASRPQDRQFILSSKKLLLSDSGFYLCAWREGLPTDTQYFGPGTRLTVL.

The CDR3 DNA sequence: TGCGCCAGCAGCTTGGGAGTATCAGGGGAGGGAGAGACCCAGTACTTC. Protein sequence: CASSLGVSGEGETQYF. V is TRBV5-1 and J is TRBJ2-5, with D perhaps TRBD2 (7 bases). V lost 0 bases and J lost 4, with 16 bases in between. Germline V gene sequence: CDR1 SGHRS, CDR2 YFSETQ. CDR3 size: 16 residues.

The chain uses TRBV30 and TRBJ1-5; D might be TRBD1 (6 bases). The CDR3 consists of 14 residues. The V and J ends lost 1 base and 7 bases respectively, with 14 bases between them. The V gene's germline CDR1 is GTSNPN and CDR2 SVGIG (reference sequence). In DNA, the CDR3 is TGTGCCTGGAGTGACAGGGCTAGTTCCCAGCCCCAGCATTTT. Translation: CAWSDRASSQPQHF. The full variable domain, in which reference TRBV30 and TRBJ1-5 provide the parts outside the CDR3, is SQTIHQWPATLVQPVGSPLSLECTVEGTSNPNLYWYRQAAGRGLQLLFYSVGIGQISSEVPQNLSASRPQDRQFILSSKKLLLSDSGFYLCAWSDRASSQPQHFGDGTRLSIL.

This clone has a handful of counts. This chain's CDR3 is CASSLQGANSPLHF. CDR3 bases: TGTGCCAGCAGCTTACAGGGGGCTAATTCACCCCTCCACTTT. The chain recombines TRBV7-2 with TRBJ1-6; 8 bases are shared with TRBD1. Germline V gene sequence: CDR1 SGHTA, CDR2 FQGNSA. This CDR3 spans 14 amino acids. V was pared by 2 bases and J by 6 bases, with 0 bases of the junction left unmatched.